Shown below are 10 T cell receptor beta chains from a single sample sequenced in a study of blood T cell repertoires in COVID-19. TCRdb's table, derived via immunoSEQ multiplex PCR, lists solely in-frame clones and lacks some. The sample gives hundreds of thousands of clones, about 86% of which show up once; more than 8% is in the top ten. The specimen was peripheral blood. The receptors here all came from a woman aged 45-60 years with acute or convalescent COVID-19.

The rearrangement joins TRBV11-2 to TRBJ1-1; D is uncertain. Germline lookup yields CDR1 SGHAT and CDR2 FQNNGV. The CDR3 sequence is 13 residues long. Trimming took 5 bases from V and 4 from J, leaving 11 bases between them. The CDR3 DNA is TGTGCCAGCAGCCTAGGGTCGGGCACTGAAGCTTTCTTT. It is translated as CASSLGSGTEAFF.

Only one count was recorded for this clone. The chain is built from TRBV2 and TRBJ2-1; 10 nucleotides line up with TRBD1. CDR3 length equals 15 residues. Trimming at V came to 7 bases and at J to 6 bases, leaving 9 bases not matched to a gene. Germline V gene data show CDR1 as SNHLY and CDR2 as FYNNEI. The CDR3 DNA follows: TGTGCCAGCAAGGCCCTTGGGACAGGGGTCAATGAGCAGTTCTTC. This translates into CASKALGTGVNEQFF.

CDR3 DNA: TGTGCCACCAGCACCACCTATGAGGATACGCAGTATTTT. Translation gives CATSTTYEDTQYF. This rearrangement joins TRBV24-1 to TRBJ2-3; no definite D call. The germline V gene encodes CDR1 KGHDR and CDR2 SFDVKD. Trimming removed 7 bases at V and 6 bases at J, with 13 bases between. The CDR3 runs 13 residues.

The chain combines TRBV2 with TRBJ2-7, with 11 bases identical to TRBD1. V dropped 5 bases and J dropped 2; count of bases not matched to a gene: 11. CDR1 and CDR2 (germline): SNHLY, FYNNEI. The CDR3 length is 17 residues. CDR3 in DNA: TGTGCCAGCAGTACCGGGACAGGGGGTCTCGCGGCCTACGAGCAGTACTTC. It codes for CASSTGTGGLAAYEQYF.

The chain carries TRBV7-9 and TRBJ1-2, with D unclear. Trimming left V 2 bases short and J 1 base short, with 5 bases between. The length of the CDR3 is 13 residues. The germline CDR1 and CDR2 sequences are SEHNR and FQNEAQ (reference sequence). The CDR3 spells CASSLNYNYGYTF. The CDR3, as DNA: TGTGCCAGCAGCTTAAATTATAACTATGGCTACACCTTC. The variable domain in full, completed from reference TRBV7-9 and TRBJ1-2, reads DTGVSQNPRHKITKRGQNVTFRCDPISEHNRLYWYRQTLGQGPEFLTYFQNEAQLEKSRLLSDRFSAERPKGSFSTLEIQRTEQGDSAMYLCASSLNYNYGYTFGSGTRLTVV.

The V and J genes are TRBV5-8 and TRBJ2-7; no firm D call. The V gene lost 4 bases and the J gene lost 1 base, with 6 bases spanning the gap. The germline gives CDR1 SGHTS, CDR2 YDEGEE. The CDR3 is 12 residues long. CDR3 in amino acids: CASSLTSYEQYF. The CDR3 DNA reads as TGTGCCAGCAGCCTTACTTCCTACGAGCAGTACTTC.

A word on this clone: At one end the junction does not follow the germline gene, possibly because of a read error. The chain combines TRBV7-3 with TRBJ2-5, with a possible D match to TRBD2 (6 bases). CDR1 and CDR2 from the germline V gene are SGHTA and FQGTGA. The CDR3 is made up of 11 amino acids. DNA for the CDR3: TGTGCCAGCAGCTTCAAGGGGTGGAGGGACTTC. It encodes CASSFKGWRDF.

This chain connects TRBV7-2 to TRBJ1-3; D is unresolved. The germline CDR1 and CDR2 sequences are SGHTA and FQGNSA. The CDR3 has 16 residues. Between the trimmed V and J ends, which lost 1 base and 4 bases, there was a span of 14 bases. CDR3 nucleotides: TGTGCCAGCAGCTTAGGACACGGGAATTTGGGAAACACCATATATTTT. This encodes CASSLGHGNLGNTIYF.

V gene TRBV5-5 combines with J gene TRBJ1-2; no firm D call. Per the germline V gene, CDR1 is SGHKS and CDR2 is YYEKEE (reference sequence). The V end was cut by 0 bases, the J end by 8 bases, with 17 bases between. This CDR3 is 15 amino acids long. The CDR3 is CASSLALAEGGGYTF. Here the CDR3 DNA reads TGTGCCAGCAGCTTGGCCTTGGCGGAGGGAGGAGGCTACACCTTC. The full variable domain, in which reference TRBV5-5 and TRBJ1-2 provide the parts outside the CDR3, is DAGVTQSPTHLIKTRGQQVTLRCSPISGHKSVSWYQQVLGQGPQFIFQYYEKEERGRGNFPDRFSARQFPNYSSELNVNALLLGDSALYLCASSLALAEGGGYTFGSGTRLTVV.

The genes are TRBV5-8 and TRBJ2-2, with 7 bases matching TRBD2. The ends lost 3 bases at V and 6 bases at J; junction bases unmatched: 8. The CDR3 has 15 amino acids. Germline V gene sequence: CDR1 SGHTS, CDR2 YDEGEE. As DNA, the CDR3 is TGTGCCAGCAGCTGGGGGGGGACTCTTCCCGGGGAGCTGTTTTTT. Its translation: CASSWGGTLPGELFF.